One T cell receptor beta chain is described in this entry. The antigen remains unidentified. The CDR3 contains 14 residues. Germline lookup yields CDR1 SGHNT and CDR2 YYREEE (reference sequence). The V gene lost 0 bases and the J gene lost 2 bases, with 7 bases spanning the gap. The sample originates from a study of shared clonotypes between healthy human individuals. The protocol was immunoSEQ multiplex PCR, while the TCRdb copy is restricted to in-frame clones and leaves out a portion. The data show about 600,000 clones, with 98% seen just once and approximately 0.3% held by the top ten. Terminally differentiated effector memory CD45RA+ cells were excluded by CCR7 positive selection of CD45RO-negative cells. Study observations and caveats: In the sorted subsets, rarefaction showed sequencing was incomplete despite large depth.

This receptor was obtained from a man aged 25-40 years in good health. J is TRBJ2-3 and V is TRBV5-4; a weak D match, TRBD2 (5 bases). The specimen was naive CD8+ T cells sorted from blood. The CDR3 sequence: CASSLAGSTDTQYF. CDR3 coding DNA: TGTGCCAGCAGCTTGGCGGGGTCCACAGATACGCAGTATTTT.